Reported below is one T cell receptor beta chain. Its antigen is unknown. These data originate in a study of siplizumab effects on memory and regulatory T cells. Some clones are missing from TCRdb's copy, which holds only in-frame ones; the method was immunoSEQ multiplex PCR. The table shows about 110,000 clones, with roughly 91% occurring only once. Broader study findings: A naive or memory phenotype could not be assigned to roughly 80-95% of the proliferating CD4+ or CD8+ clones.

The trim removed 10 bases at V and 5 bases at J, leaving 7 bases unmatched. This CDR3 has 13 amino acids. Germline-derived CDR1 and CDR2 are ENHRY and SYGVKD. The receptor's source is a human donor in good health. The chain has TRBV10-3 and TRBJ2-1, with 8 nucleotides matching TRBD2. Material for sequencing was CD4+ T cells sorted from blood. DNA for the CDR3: TGTGCCAGCGGACTAGCTGAGCACAATGAGCAGTTCTTC. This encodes CASGLAEHNEQFF.